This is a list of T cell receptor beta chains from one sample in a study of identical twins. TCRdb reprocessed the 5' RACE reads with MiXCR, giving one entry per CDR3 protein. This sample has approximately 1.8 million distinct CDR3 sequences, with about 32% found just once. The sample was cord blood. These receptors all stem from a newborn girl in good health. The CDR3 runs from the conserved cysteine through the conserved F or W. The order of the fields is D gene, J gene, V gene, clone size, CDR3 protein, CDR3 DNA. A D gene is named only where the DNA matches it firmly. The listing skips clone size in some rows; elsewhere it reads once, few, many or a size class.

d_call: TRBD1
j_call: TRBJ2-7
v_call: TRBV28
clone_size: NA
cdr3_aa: CASSKAVTGYYEQYF
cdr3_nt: TGTGCCAGCAGCAAGGCTGTGACAGGGTATTACGAGCAGTACTTC

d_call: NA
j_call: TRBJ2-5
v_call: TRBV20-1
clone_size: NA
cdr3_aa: CSAKSVLETLYF
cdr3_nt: TGCAGTGCCAAGTCGGTGTTAGAGACCCTGTACTTC

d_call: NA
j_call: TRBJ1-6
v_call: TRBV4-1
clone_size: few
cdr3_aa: CASSQLFGVYSPLHF
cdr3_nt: TGCGCCAGCAGCCAACTCTTCGGGGTTTATTCACCCCTCCACTTT

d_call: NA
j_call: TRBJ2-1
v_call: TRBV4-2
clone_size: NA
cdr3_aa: CASSQVHNEQFF
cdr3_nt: TGTGCCAGCAGCCAAGTACACAATGAGCAGTTCTTC

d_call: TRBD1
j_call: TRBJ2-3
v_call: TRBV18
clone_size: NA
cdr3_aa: CASSPYRTGTTDTQYF
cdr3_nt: TGTGCCAGCTCACCCTATCGGACAGGGACCACAGATACGCAGTATTTT

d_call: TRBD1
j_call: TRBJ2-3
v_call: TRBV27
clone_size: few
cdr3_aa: CASSQGAGADTQYF
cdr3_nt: TGTGCCAGCAGTCAGGGGGCTGGGGCAGATACGCAGTATTTT

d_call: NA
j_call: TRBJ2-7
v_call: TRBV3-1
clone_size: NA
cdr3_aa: CASSHLDGQYF
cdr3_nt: TGTGCCAGCAGCCACCTCGATGGGCAGTACTTC

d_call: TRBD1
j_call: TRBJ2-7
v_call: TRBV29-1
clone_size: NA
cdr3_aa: CSVRQGEPYEQYF
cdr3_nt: TGCAGCGTCCGACAGGGGGAACCCTACGAGCAGTACTTC

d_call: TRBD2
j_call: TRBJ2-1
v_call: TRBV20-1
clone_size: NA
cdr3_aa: CSARASGRSLSSYNEQFF
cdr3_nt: TGCAGTGCTAGGGCTAGCGGGAGGTCCCTCAGCTCCTACAATGAGCAGTTCTTC

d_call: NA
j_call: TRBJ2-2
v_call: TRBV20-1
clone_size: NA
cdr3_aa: CSASSSGPTGELFF
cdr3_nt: TGCAGTGCTAGCTCCAGCGGGCCGACCGGGGAGCTGTTTTTT

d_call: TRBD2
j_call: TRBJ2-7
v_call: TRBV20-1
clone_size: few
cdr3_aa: CSAGLAGDYEQYF
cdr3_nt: TGCAGTGCTGGACTAGCGGGAGACTACGAGCAGTACTTC

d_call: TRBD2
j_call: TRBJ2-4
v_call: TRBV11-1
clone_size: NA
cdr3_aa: CASSFGAGSIQYF
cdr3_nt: TGTGCCAGCAGCTTTGGAGCGGGAAGCATTCAGTACTTC

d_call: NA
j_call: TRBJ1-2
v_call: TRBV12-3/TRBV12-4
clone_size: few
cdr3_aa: CASSREGSYGYTF
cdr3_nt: TGTGCCAGCAGTCGCGAAGGTAGCTATGGCTACACCTTC

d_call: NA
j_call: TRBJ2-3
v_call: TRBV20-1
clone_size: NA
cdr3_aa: CSARDQLAPSTDTQYF
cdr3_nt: TGCAGTGCTAGAGATCAGCTAGCCCCTAGCACAGATACGCAGTATTTT

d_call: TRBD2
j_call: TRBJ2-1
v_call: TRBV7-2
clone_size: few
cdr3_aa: CASSLGGGGGRYNEQFF
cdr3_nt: TGTGCCAGCAGCTTAGGCGGGGGGGGAGGTCGGTACAATGAGCAGTTCTTC

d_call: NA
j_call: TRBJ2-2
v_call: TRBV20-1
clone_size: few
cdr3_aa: CSARDCQDTGELFF
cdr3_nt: TGCAGTGCTAGAGATTGCCAGGACACCGGGGAGCTGTTTTTT

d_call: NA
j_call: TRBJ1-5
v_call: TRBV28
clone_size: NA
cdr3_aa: CASSWYREDGNQPQHF
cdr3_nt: TGTGCCAGCAGTTGGTACAGGGAAGATGGCAATCAGCCCCAGCATTTT

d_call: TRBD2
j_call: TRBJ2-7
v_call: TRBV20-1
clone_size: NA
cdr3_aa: CSARGFSGRAGYNEQYF
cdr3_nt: TGCAGTGCTAGAGGGTTTAGCGGGAGGGCCGGCTACAATGAGCAGTACTTC

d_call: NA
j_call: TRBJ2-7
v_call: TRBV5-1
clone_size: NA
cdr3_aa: CSSSFGGTHYEQYF
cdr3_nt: TGCTCCAGCAGCTTTGGGGGGACTCACTACGAGCAGTACTTC

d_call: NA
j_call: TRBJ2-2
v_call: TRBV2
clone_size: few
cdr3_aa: CASVGGHTGELFF
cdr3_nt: TGTGCCAGCGTGGGCGGCCACACCGGGGAGCTGTTTTTT

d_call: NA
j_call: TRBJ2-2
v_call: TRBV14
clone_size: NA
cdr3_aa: CASSREMGELFF
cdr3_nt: TGTGCCAGCAGCCGAGAGATGGGGGAGCTGTTTTTT

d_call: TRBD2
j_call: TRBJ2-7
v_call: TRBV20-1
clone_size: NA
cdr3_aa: CSARDWRRDFRTSGLYEQYF
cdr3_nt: TGCAGTGCTAGAGATTGGCGCAGGGATTTTAGGACTAGCGGCCTCTACGAGCAGTACTTC

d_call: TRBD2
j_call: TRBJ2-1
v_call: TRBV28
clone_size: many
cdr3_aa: CASSSSGSRRDEQFF
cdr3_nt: TGTGCCAGCAGTTCAAGCGGGAGTCGCCGGGATGAGCAGTTCTTC

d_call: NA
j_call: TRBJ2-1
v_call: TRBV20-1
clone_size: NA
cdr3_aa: CSAQDGDEQFF
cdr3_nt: TGCAGTGCTCAGGACGGGGATGAGCAGTTCTTC

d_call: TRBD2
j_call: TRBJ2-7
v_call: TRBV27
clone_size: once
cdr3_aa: CASSLRPGGLAGYEQYF
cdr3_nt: TGTGCCAGCAGTTTAAGGCCAGGGGGACTAGCGGGTTACGAGCAGTACTTC

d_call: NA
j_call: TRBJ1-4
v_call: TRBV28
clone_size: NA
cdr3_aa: CASSLVAGYEKLFF
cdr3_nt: TGTGCCAGCAGTTTGGTTGCGGGTTATGAAAAACTGTTTTTT

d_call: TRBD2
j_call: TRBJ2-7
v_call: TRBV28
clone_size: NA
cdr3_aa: CASRSSGRTYNEQYF
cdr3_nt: TGTGCCAGCAGGTCTAGCGGGAGGACCTACAATGAGCAGTACTTC

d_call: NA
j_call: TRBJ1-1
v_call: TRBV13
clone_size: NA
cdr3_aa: CASSLRRDWVNTEAFF
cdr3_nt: TGTGCCAGCAGCTTGCGACGGGACTGGGTGAACACTGAAGCTTTCTTT

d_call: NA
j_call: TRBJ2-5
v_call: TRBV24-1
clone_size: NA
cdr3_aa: CATSDPLRGHEQYF
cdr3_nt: TGTGCCACCAGTGATCCCCTACGGGGGCATGAGCAGTACTTC

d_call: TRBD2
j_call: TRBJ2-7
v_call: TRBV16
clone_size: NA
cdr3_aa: CASSQNRPGLLTSEQYF
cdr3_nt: TGTGCCAGCAGCCAAAACCGACCGGGACTATTAACTAGCGAGCAGTACTTC

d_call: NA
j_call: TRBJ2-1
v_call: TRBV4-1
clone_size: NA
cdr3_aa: CASSPVSSLVSSEQFF
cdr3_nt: TGCGCCAGCAGCCCAGTATCTTCACTAGTCTCTAGTGAGCAGTTCTTC

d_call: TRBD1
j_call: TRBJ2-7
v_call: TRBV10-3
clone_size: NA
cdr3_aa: CAIRAGTASYEQYF
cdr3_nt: TGTGCCATCAGGGCCGGGACAGCCTCCTACGAGCAGTACTTC

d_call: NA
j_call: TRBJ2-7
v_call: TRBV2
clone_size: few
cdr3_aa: CASSEGRPREQYF
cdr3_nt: TGTGCCAGCAGTGAAGGCAGGCCCCGCGAGCAGTACTTC

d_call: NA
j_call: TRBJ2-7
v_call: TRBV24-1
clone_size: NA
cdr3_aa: CATSETGEQYF
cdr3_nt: TGTGCCACCAGTGAAACAGGGGAGCAGTACTTC

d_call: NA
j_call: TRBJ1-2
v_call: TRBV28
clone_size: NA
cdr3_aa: CASRRPGRKRGYTF
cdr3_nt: TGTGCCAGTCGGCGTCCGGGGAGGAAGCGGGGCTACACCTTC

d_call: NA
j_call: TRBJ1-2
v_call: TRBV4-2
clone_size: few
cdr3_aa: CASSQEGADGYTF
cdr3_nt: TGTGCCAGCAGCCAAGAGGGTGCCGATGGCTACACCTTC

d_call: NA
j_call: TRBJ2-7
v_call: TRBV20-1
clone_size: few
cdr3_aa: CSARSPLQGYEQYF
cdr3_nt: TGCAGTGCTAGATCACCGCTACAGGGCTACGAGCAGTACTTC

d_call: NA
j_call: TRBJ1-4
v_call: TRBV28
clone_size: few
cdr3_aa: CASSPAPGGKLFF
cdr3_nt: TGTGCCAGCAGTCCTGCCCCGGGCGGAAAACTGTTTTTT

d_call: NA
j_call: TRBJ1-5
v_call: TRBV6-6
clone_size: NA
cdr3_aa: CASSPDNSNQPQHF
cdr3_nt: TGTGCCAGCAGCCCAGACAATAGCAATCAGCCCCAGCATTTT

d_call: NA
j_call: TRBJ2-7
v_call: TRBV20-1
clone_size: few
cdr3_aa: CSARRQGLTYEQYF
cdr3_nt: TGCAGTGCTAGAAGGCAGGGCCTTACCTACGAGCAGTACTTC

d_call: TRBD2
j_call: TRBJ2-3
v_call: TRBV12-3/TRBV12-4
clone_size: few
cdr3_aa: CASSLRLAGGPGDPDTQYF
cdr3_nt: TGTGCCAGCAGTTTAAGGCTAGCGGGAGGGCCGGGCGACCCAGATACGCAGTATTTT

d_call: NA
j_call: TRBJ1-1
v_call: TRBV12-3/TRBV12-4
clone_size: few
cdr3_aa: CASIPRGWITNTEAFF
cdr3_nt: TGTGCCAGCATCCCCCGGGGGTGGATAACAAACACTGAAGCTTTCTTT